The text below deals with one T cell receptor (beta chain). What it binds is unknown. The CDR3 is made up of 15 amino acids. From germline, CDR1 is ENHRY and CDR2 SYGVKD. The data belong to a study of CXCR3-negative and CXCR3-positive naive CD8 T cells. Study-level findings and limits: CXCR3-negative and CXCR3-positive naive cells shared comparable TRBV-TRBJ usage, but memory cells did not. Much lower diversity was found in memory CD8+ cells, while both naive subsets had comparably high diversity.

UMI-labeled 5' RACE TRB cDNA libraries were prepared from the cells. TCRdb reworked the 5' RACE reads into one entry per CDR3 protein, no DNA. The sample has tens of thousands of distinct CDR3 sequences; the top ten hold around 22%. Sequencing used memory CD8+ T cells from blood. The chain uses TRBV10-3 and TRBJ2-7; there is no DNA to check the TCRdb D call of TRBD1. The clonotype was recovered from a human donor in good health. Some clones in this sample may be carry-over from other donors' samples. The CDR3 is CAISESGAEGYEQYF.